The entry below gives a single TCR beta chain sequence along with its context. Its antigen is still unknown. These data belong to a study of CXCR3-negative and CXCR3-positive naive CD8 T cells. Study-level points and caveats: The TRB CDR3s that CXCR3-positive naive cells carried were more hydrophobic than those of CXCR3-negative naive cells. Unlike memory cells, which differed, naive CXCR3-negative and CXCR3-positive cells had similar TRBV-TRBJ usage. Comparison of naive subsets found surface CD5 to be comparable, and TCR strength was inferred on the basis of TRB CDR3 properties.

Via 5' RACE with UMI labels, TRB cDNA libraries were prepared. TCRdb reanalyzed the 5' RACE reads and collapses them to one entry per CDR3 protein, without DNA. The ten top clones account for nearly 0.5%, within a sample of about 150,000 distinct CDR3 sequences. Phenotypically, naive CD8+ T cells corresponded to CD45RO-CCR7+CD27+CD95-. Sample: naive CXCR3+ CD8+ T cells from blood. Subset here: CD45RO-CCR7+CD27+CD95- naive CD8+ T cells expressing CXCR3 (TNR3+). The source is a human donor in good health. Some clones in this sample may be carry-over from other donors' samples.

The CDR3 reads CASSYYDQNTEAFF. V usage is TRBV6-5 and J usage is TRBJ1-1. This CDR3 has 14 amino acids. The germline V gene has CDR1 MNHEY and CDR2 SVGAGI.